This entry describes one T cell receptor beta chain. What it recognizes is unknown. This sample is part of a study of cytomegalovirus exposure and HLA in healthy donors. This PCR relied on a set of 60 Vbeta primers and 13 Jbeta primers. The assay was immunoSEQ multiplex PCR, and TCRdb's table has in-frame clones only and misses some. The sample shows under 200,000 clones, about 77% of them seen only once. Overall study findings and caveats: Common viral pathogens (according to a later analysis) appeared linked to several of the most significant clusters.

This CDR3 comprises 13 residues. V lost 6 bases to trimming and J lost 3 bases, with 8 bases between them. Germline loops: CDR1 LGHNA, CDR2 YSLEER. J is TRBJ2-2 and V is TRBV4-3; D not resolved. The receptor was isolated from a woman in her thirties or forties in good health and CMV-seropositive. Sequences were obtained from PBMCs. The CDR3 DNA sequence: TGCGCCAGCAGTCCTAGTTACACCGGGGAGCTGTTTTTT. Its protein is CASSPSYTGELFF.